This passage covers 30 T cell receptor beta chains from one sample sequenced in a study of blood T cell repertoires in COVID-19. The data were produced by immunoSEQ multiplex PCR, yet TCRdb's version contains in-frame clones alone and is incomplete. The profile shows fewer than 300,000 clones, roughly 80% of them singletons. Sequenced sample: PBMCs or T cells enriched from blood (not recorded which). The receptors stem from a man aged 35 to 55 who had been exposed to COVID-19.

The rearrangement uses TRBV24-1 and TRBJ2-7, with 7 nucleotides matching TRBD2. J was trimmed by 3 bases and V by 0 bases; bases with no gene match: 7. Germline V gene data show CDR1 as KGHDR and CDR2 as SFDVKD. The length of the CDR3 is 16 residues. The CDR3: CATSDLAGAKIYEQYF. DNA for the CDR3: TGTGCCACCAGTGATTTGGCGGGAGCGAAAATCTACGAGCAGTACTTC.

The rearrangement links TRBV7-6 to TRBJ2-7; TRBD2 aligns across 7 bases. Germline-derived CDR1 and CDR2 are SGHVS and FNYEAQ. The CDR3 is made up of 15 amino acids. V lost 1 base to trimming and J lost 7 bases; unmatched junction nucleotides: 10. The CDR3 is CASSLEIAGVGEQYF. In nucleotides, the CDR3 is TGTGCCAGCAGCTTAGAGATCGCGGGAGTAGGGGAGCAGTACTTC.

This rearrangement joins TRBV27 to TRBJ1-5, with 7 bases identical to TRBD1. V was pared by 4 bases and J by 7 bases, with 10 bases of the junction left unmatched. Germline values: CDR1 MNHEY, CDR2 SMNVEV (reference sequence). CDR3 length: 15 residues. The CDR3 DNA is TGTGCCAGCAGTTCCCTAACCACAGGGGAACAGCCCCAGCATTTT. As protein: CASSSLTTGEQPQHF.

The gene calls are TRBV15 and TRBJ2-7; 7 positions match TRBD1. V lost 3 bases and J lost 3; bases outside the gene matches: 2. The CDR3 totals 13 residues. The germline CDR1 and CDR2 sequences are LNHNV and YYDKDF (reference sequence). The CDR3 region is CATSSGQDYEQYF. The CDR3 nucleotides are TGTGCCACCAGCAGTGGACAGGACTACGAGCAGTACTTC.

The chain joins TRBV6-5 to TRBJ1-1, with TRBD1 matching over 9 bases. This CDR3 spans 14 amino acids. Germline assignment: CDR1 MNHEY and CDR2 SVGAGI. The ends lost 7 bases at V and 5 bases at J; junction bases unmatched: 8. The CDR3 loop reads CASKGDRGRTEAFF. In DNA form, the CDR3 reads TGTGCCAGCAAAGGCGACAGGGGGAGGACTGAAGCTTTCTTT.

The chain uses TRBV6-5 and TRBJ1-5, with D uncertain. The length of the CDR3 is 13 residues. The germline gives CDR1 MNHEY, CDR2 SVGAGI. V was cut by 6 bases and J by 1 base, with 7 bases left in between. The CDR3 reads CASRSSSNQPQHF. CDR3 sequence (DNA): TGTGCCAGCAGGTCTAGCAGCAATCAGCCCCAGCATTTT.

This clone was seen once. CDR3 DNA sequence: TGTGCCTGGAGTGATGGACTAGCAACCGAGCAGTACTTC. It yields the protein CAWSDGLATEQYF. This rearrangement joins TRBV30 to TRBJ2-7, with TRBD2 identical over 8 bases. Per the germline V gene, CDR1 is GTSNPN and CDR2 is SVGIG (reference sequence). The trim removed 1 base at V and 6 bases at J, leaving 5 bases unmatched. The CDR3 runs to 13 residues.

V gene TRBV7-2 combines with J gene TRBJ1-4, with TRBD1 as a possible D gene (6 bases). The germline gives CDR1 SGHTA, CDR2 FQGNSA. The V gene lost 5 bases and the J gene lost 5 bases, with 12 bases spanning the gap. This CDR3 spans 14 amino acids. The CDR3, as DNA: TGTGCCAGCAGCAGAGGACAGTTAAATGAAAAACTGTTTTTT. Translation: CASSRGQLNEKLFF.

This chain connects TRBV5-1 to TRBJ1-3; 7 nucleotides align to TRBD1. Germline V gives CDR1 SGHRS, CDR2 YFSETQ. V lost 0 bases, J lost 0 bases, and 9 bases stayed unmatched. The CDR3 sequence is 18 residues long. The CDR3 loop is CASSLARAGGSSGNTIYF. The CDR3 region has the DNA TGCGCCAGCAGCTTGGCCAGGGCAGGGGGGAGCTCTGGAAACACCATATATTTT.

This clone was recorded many times. CDR3 residues: CASSLDQGAIYGYTF. The DNA for the CDR3 is TGCGCCAGCAGCTTGGATCAGGGGGCTATCTATGGCTACACCTTC. This chain joins TRBV5-1 and TRBJ1-2; TRBD1 matches at 8 bases. Trimming took 0 bases from V and 4 from J; bases not matched to a gene: 5. The CDR3 is 15 residues long. The V gene's germline CDR1 is SGHRS and CDR2 YFSETQ.

The chain links TRBV2 to TRBJ1-2, with a weak D call TRBD1 (6 bases). Germline CDR1 reads SNHLY; CDR2 reads FYNNEI. CDR3 length equals 14 residues. The V gene lost 7 bases and the J gene lost 7 bases, with 19 bases spanning the gap. The CDR3 spells CASTGLGGRGGYTF. The CDR3 nucleotides are TGTGCCAGCACTGGGTTGGGGGGGCGCGGTGGCTACACCTTC.

This clone was recorded once. The chain carries TRBV10-3 and TRBJ1-2, with D uncertain. Trimming took 3 bases from V and 8 from J, leaving 19 bases between them. The CDR3 contains 15 residues. The V gene's germline CDR1 is ENHRY and CDR2 SYGVKD. The CDR3 here is CAISDLSAVARGYTF. The CDR3 DNA is TGTGCCATCAGTGACTTGTCCGCGGTAGCTCGAGGCTACACCTTC.

This sequence joins TRBV2 and TRBJ2-5; tentative D call: TRBD2 (6 bases). CDR1 SNHLY and CDR2 FYNNEI come from the germline V gene. The CDR3 contains 13 residues. The V and J ends lost 6 bases and 5 bases respectively, with 13 bases between them. CDR3 amino acids: CASRAGMGETQYF. Written as DNA, the CDR3 is TGTGCCAGCAGGGCGGGGATGGGGGAGACCCAGTACTTC.

This chain connects TRBV3-1 (or the pseudogene TRBV3-2) to TRBJ1-2, with a possible D match to TRBD1 (5 bases). The CDR3 has 14 amino acids. Germline CDR1 reads LGHDT; CDR2 reads YNNKEL (reference sequence). Trimming took off 0 bases at V and 6 bases at J, with 11 bases between the two ends. The CDR3 DNA is TGTGCCAGCAGCCAAGAGGGGTGGGGGGATGGCTACACCTTC. It is translated as CASSQEGWGDGYTF.

The chain links TRBV7-9 to TRBJ2-1; D is perhaps TRBD1 (6 bases). Germline lookup yields CDR1 SEHNR and CDR2 FQNEAQ (reference sequence). The CDR3 is 14 residues long. V gave up 6 bases and J gave up 5 bases, with 14 bases separating them. The CDR3 coding sequence is TGTGCCAGCAGTGGTCGGGACAAAGACAATGAGCAGTTCTTC. This encodes CASSGRDKDNEQFF.

This chain joins TRBV29-1 and TRBJ2-1, with 10 bases fitting TRBD2. Trimming at V came to 5 bases and at J to 1 base, leaving 14 bases not matched to a gene. CDR1 is SQVTM, CDR2 ANQGSEA, per germline. The CDR3 consists of 18 residues. DNA for the CDR3: TGCAGCGTTCCAGAGGGACTAGCGCGGCTTCGTTCCTACAATGAGCAGTTCTTC. Its translation is CSVPEGLARLRSYNEQFF.

Only one count was recorded for this clone. The chain is built from TRBV18 and TRBJ2-2; 12 bases are shared with TRBD2. Trimming took 8 bases from V and 5 from J; bases not matched to a gene: 9. The V gene's germline CDR1 is KGHSH and CDR2 LQKENI. This CDR3 has 16 residues. The CDR3 DNA is TGTGCCAGCCCCCTAGCGGGAGGGCCTCGGACCGGGGAGCTGTTTTTT. This sequence encodes CASPLAGGPRTGELFF.

This clone appeared a few times. The CDR3 coding sequence is TGTGCCACCAGCAGGACAGGGAAGAGCTACAATGAGCAGTTCTTC. This gives the protein CATSRTGKSYNEQFF. J is TRBJ2-1 and V is TRBV24-1; TRBD1 matches 8 bases. The length of the CDR3 is 15 residues. CDR1 KGHDR and CDR2 SFDVKD come from the germline V gene. With V trimmed by 7 bases and J by 3 bases, 7 bases remained unmatched.

Written as DNA, the CDR3 is TGCGCCAGCAGTGCTGGACTTGGCCTACGAGTAGAGCAGTACTTC. Translation gives CASSAGLGLRVEQYF. J is TRBJ2-7 and V is TRBV10-1; D perhaps matches TRBD2 (5 bases). The CDR3 is 15 amino acids. From germline, CDR1 is WNHNN and CDR2 SYGVQD (reference sequence). With 4 bases removed from V and 7 bases from J, the gap between germline ends came to 20 bases.

The V gene is TRBV30, the J gene TRBJ2-2; the D is unclear. The ends were cut back, 7 bases at V and 3 bases at J, with 3 bases in the middle. Germline CDR1 GTSNPN, CDR2 SVGIG (reference sequence). The length of the CDR3 is 10 residues. The CDR3 region has the DNA TGTGCCTCGTACACCGGGGAGCTGTTTTTT. Translated, it gives CASYTGELFF. The entire variable domain, with the rest obtained from reference TRBV30 and TRBJ2-2, is as follows: SQTIHQWPATLVQPVGSPLSLECTVEGTSNPNLYWYRQAAGRGLQLLFYSVGIGQISSEVPQNLSASRPQDRQFILSSKKLLLSDSGFYLCASYTGELFFGEGSRLTVL.

Concerning this clone: The junction departs from germline at one end; a sequencing error may be responsible. The chain uses TRBV11-2 and TRBJ2-5, with 12 bases aligning to TRBD2. The length of the CDR3 is 14 residues. The germline V gene has CDR1 SGHAT and CDR2 FQNNGV. The CDR3 nucleotides are TGTGCCAGCAGGACGAGTCCGGGACTAGCGGGTACCCACTTC. It encodes CASRTSPGLAGTHF.

This clone occurred once. The gene calls are TRBV28 and TRBJ2-1; 8 nucleotides match TRBD2. Trimming cost V 4 bases and J 15 bases; bases outside gene matches: 17. The V gene's germline CDR1 is MDHEN and CDR2 SYDVKM. The CDR3 has 15 residues. CDR3 amino acids: CASSSHPGGGSTPFF. The DNA of the CDR3 is TGTGCCAGCAGTTCTCACCCAGGCGGGGGGAGTACGCCGTTCTTC.

The genes are TRBV24-1 and TRBJ2-7, with D possibly being TRBD2 (6 bases). CDR1 and CDR2 from the germline V gene are KGHDR and SFDVKD. Trimming took off 4 bases at V and 0 bases at J, with 9 bases between the two ends. The CDR3 runs 14 residues. This chain's CDR3 is CATSEDGSSYEQYF. Written as DNA, the CDR3 is TGTGCCACCAGTGAGGACGGGAGCTCCTACGAGCAGTACTTC.

This clone came up many times. The V gene is TRBV15, the J gene TRBJ1-5, with D possibly matching TRBD1 (6 bases). Germline CDR1 is LNHNV and CDR2 is YYDKDF (reference sequence). This CDR3 comprises 15 residues. V was shortened by 8 bases and J by 6 bases, with 20 bases between the two germline ends. The CDR3: CATSLTSGVSQPQHF. The CDR3 DNA is TGTGCCACCTCTTTGACTTCAGGGGTGAGTCAGCCCCAGCATTTT.

This chain links TRBV4-1 with TRBJ1-6; D call uncertain. Trimming stripped 6 bases from V and 6 bases from J, with 12 bases between. The germline gives CDR1 MGHRA, CDR2 YSYEKL. The CDR3 is 14 residues long. The CDR3 here is CASREGDRNSPLHF. In DNA, the CDR3 is TGCGCCAGCAGGGAGGGTGATCGTAATTCACCCCTCCACTTT.

This clone was seen just once. The chain employs TRBV6-6 and TRBJ2-1; TRBD2 agrees at 12 bases. V lost 6 bases to trimming and J lost 7 bases; unmatched junction nucleotides: 4. This CDR3 comprises 14 residues. Germline-derived CDR1 and CDR2 are MNHNY and SVGAGI (reference sequence). As DNA, the CDR3 is TGTGCCAGCAGACCAGGACTAGCGGGGAATGAGCAGTTCTTC. Its translation is CASRPGLAGNEQFF.

The J gene is TRBJ2-6, the V gene TRBV2, with D possibly matching TRBD2 (6 bases). Trimming removed 8 bases at V and 1 base at J, with 18 bases between. Germline assignment: CDR1 SNHLY and CDR2 FYNNEI. CDR3 length equals 17 residues. The CDR3 sequence is CASSRGSRGSGANVLTF. DNA of the CDR3: TGTGCCAGCTCCCGGGGGAGCCGAGGGTCTGGGGCCAACGTCCTGACTTTC.

The chain links TRBV7-4 to TRBJ1-4, with 12 bases fitting TRBD1. The trim removed 0 bases at V and 8 bases at J, leaving 10 bases unmatched. CDR1 SGHVT and CDR2 SQSDAQ come from the germline V gene. CDR3 length equals 18 residues. The CDR3 DNA is TGTGCCAGCAGCTTAGCTTTGGGACAGGGGGCACAAGGAGAAAAACTGTTTTTT. Translation: CASSLALGQGAQGEKLFF. Full variable domain (missing parts from reference TRBV7-4 and TRBJ1-4): GAGVSQSPRYKVAKRGRDVALRCDSISGHVTLYWYRQTLGQGSEVLTYSQSDAQRDKSGRPSGRFSAERPERSVSTLKIQRTEQGDSAVYLCASSLALGQGAQGEKLFFGSGTQLSVL.

This clone was seen a single time. The chain has TRBV28 and TRBJ1-3; D is unclear. Trimming stripped 3 bases from V and 2 bases from J, with 8 bases between. The CDR3 covers 14 residues. The germline V gene encodes CDR1 MDHEN and CDR2 SYDVKM. The CDR3: CASSFSGPGNTIYF. The CDR3 DNA is TGTGCCAGCAGTTTTTCAGGCCCTGGAAACACCATATATTTT.

The chain combines TRBV27 with TRBJ1-5; 9 bases are shared with TRBD1. Trimming removed 5 bases from V and 6 bases from J; junction bases left unmatched: 14. From germline, CDR1 is MNHEY and CDR2 SMNVEV (reference sequence). The CDR3 totals 17 residues. The DNA for the CDR3 is TGTGCCAGCAGTCTAGGAAGCTCCGGGACAGGGCTTCAGCCCCAGCATTTT. Translated, it gives CASSLGSSGTGLQPQHF.